This T cell receptor beta chain was profiled in a study of OX40 agonist ivuxolimab in advanced cancers. Some background on the complete study: The costimulatory receptor OX40 (CD134) was targeted by ivuxolimab, a fully human IgG2 agonistic monoclonal antibody. Intravenous ivuxolimab was administered to patients every 2 weeks at six dose levels: 0.01, 0.1, 0.3, 1.5, 3 and 10 mg/kg. Among the roughly 52 dose-escalation patients, around 20 had hepatocellular carcinoma, roughly 15 melanoma, 9 renal cell carcinoma and 9 head and neck cancer. In the dose-escalation cohort, about four fifths of patients were male, and the mean age was around 60 years with a range of roughly 20 to 85. Patients were allowed to have had prior anti-PD-1, anti-PD-L1 or anti-CTLA-4 therapy, and approximately 40% of the dose-escalation patients had previously received checkpoint inhibitors. Three dose-escalation patients achieved partial responses, one with hepatocellular carcinoma and two with cutaneous melanoma. Peripheral TCRbeta sequencing aimed to test whether ivuxolimab altered TCR sequence diversity and caused clonal T-cell expansion. The paper describes the monotherapy dose-escalation part (N = 52 patients) of the phase I trial of ivuxolimab. The study at large found these results: Clonal expansion of both CD4+ and CD8+ blood T cells was observed from baseline to week 6 at doses 0.1 to 3.0 mg/kg. After ivuxolimab, more expanded clones were found on average in CD8+ T cells than in CD4+ T cells. Low levels of normalized T-cell clonal expansion were also seen in some patients who did not respond. Which antigens the clonally expanded peripheral T cells were specific for was not determined. In the 0.1-3.0 mg/kg groups, partial responders had among the lowest normalized peripheral clonal expansion, particularly in CD8+ T cells.

Patients with autoimmune disease history or receiving systemic immunosuppression were excluded from the trial. In every dose cohort, peripheral blood was drawn for TCR sequencing at baseline, cycle 4 day 1, and cycle 7 day 1. The samples were taken from a phase I, first-in-human, multicenter, open-label dose-escalation trial of ivuxolimab. Adults with locally advanced or metastatic head and neck squamous cell, hepatocellular, melanoma or renal cell carcinoma were enrolled in the trial. Before TCR sequencing, CD4+ T cells and CD8+ T cells were sorted from peripheral blood as separate populations. There are 18 amino acids in the CDR3, from cysteine to phenylalanine inclusive. Only the CDR3 DNA is retained, 54 bases long and in frame from the first base. Compared with germline, V lacks 5 bases and J lacks 0 bases; bases without a gene match: 13. CDR1 and CDR2 are read off the germline V gene as SGHTA and FQGNSA.

A note on this clone: Its cognate antigen has yet to be identified. No much larger clonotype is one base removed from it; base qualities were not supplied.

To sequence the TCRbeta CDR3 region, genomic DNA was isolated from the sorted cells. The immunoSEQ Assay was used to sequence the TCRbeta CDR3 regions. TCRdb re-hosts the immuneACCESS table, in-frame sequences only. Its copies lack some clones; in the studies checked, an unresolved V gene accounts for under half of them, and the cause for the rest is not known. The sample data list about 160,000 clones, and roughly 94% of these were observed just once. The biggest ten clones account for about 0.31% of the sample. The specimen comprised CD4+ or CD8+ T cells sorted from blood, sampled in a trial of the OX40 agonist ivuxolimab. Rearrangement joined TRBV7-2 to TRBJ1-1, with TRBD1 matching 9 junction bases. The sequence was collected from an adult with an advanced solid tumor such as melanoma, head and neck, liver or kidney cancer. The nucleotide sequence is TGTGCCAGCAGCCCCCGAACAGGGGGCGTCCCCATGAACACTGAAGCTTTCTTT. The resulting protein is CASSPRTGGVPMNTEAFF.